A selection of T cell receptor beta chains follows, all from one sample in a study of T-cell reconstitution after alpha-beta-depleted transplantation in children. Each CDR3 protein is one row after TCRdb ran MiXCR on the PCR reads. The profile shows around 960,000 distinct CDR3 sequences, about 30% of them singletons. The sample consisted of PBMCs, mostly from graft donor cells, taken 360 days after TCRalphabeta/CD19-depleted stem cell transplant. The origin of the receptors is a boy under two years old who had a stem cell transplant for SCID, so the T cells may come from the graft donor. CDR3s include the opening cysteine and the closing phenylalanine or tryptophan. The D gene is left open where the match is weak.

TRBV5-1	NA	CASSLAFLPADTQYF
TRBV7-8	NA	CASSQEGRSSPGSYEQYF
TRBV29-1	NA	CSVERVMETQYF
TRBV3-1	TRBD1	CASSQGTGHTEAFF
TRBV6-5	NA	CASSYSSTTSAAYEQYF
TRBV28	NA	CASSIPGTTDTQYF
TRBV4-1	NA	CASSQDQGGRTDTQYF
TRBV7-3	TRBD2	CASSFLRRGAPVSGELFF
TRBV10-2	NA	CASRGPGRGSYEQYF
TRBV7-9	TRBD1	CASSERRDRGADTQYF
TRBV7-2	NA	CASSLAGTETYNEQFF
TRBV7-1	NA	CASSSGILGGLSYEQYF
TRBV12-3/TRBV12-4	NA	CASSGAMNTEAFF
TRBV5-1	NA	CASSQDVGYEQYF
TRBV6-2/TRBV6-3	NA	CASSPRLGSRGTQYF
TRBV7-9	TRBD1	CASSPHAGGNTEAFF
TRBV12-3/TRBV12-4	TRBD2	CASSLRREGSDTQYF
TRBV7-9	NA	CASSSPRTADTQYF
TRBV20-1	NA	CSATPGFSYEQYF
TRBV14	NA	CASSQGQGPRGTEAFF
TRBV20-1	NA	CSARQENTGELFF
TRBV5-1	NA	CASSFGNTIYF
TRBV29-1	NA	CSVAPMGAPHVNTEAFF
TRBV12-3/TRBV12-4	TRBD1	CASSFRGPMDEQFF
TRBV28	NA	CATSPWLYEQYF
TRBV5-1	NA	CASSLRGRGSEGEQYF
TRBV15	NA	CATSRVGGNTEAFF
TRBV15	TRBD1	CATSRDRETGFYEQYF
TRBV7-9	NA	CASSWETLYTEAFF
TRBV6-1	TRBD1	CASSNDRANTGELFF
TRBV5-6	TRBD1	CASRHRGWEGATEAFF
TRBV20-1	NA	CSAREAGSTDTQYF
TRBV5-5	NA	CASSMRAGNTDTQYF
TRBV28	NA	CASSESKGLAYEQYF
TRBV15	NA	CATSRDYNSNQPQHF
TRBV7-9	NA	CASSRTNRAAYNEQFF
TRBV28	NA	CASSLVGPPTEAFF
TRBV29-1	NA	CRPLQLHCLDEQYF
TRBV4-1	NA	CASSQEPKEYYEQYF
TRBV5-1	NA	CASSTDVYFYEQYF
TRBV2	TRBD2	CASSWILAGAPYEQYF
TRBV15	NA	CATSTDTSYEQYF
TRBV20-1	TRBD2	CSARWPWTSGVQETQYF
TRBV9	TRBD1	CASSVADRGTGMNTEAFF
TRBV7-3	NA	CASSLLPNQPQHF
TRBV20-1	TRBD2	CSARDRRRGGSYNEQFF
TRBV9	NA	CASRRSSTSTDTQYF
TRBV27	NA	CASSSPPDGTETQYF
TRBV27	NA	CASRAWYQETQYF
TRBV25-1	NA	CASTLGANVLTF
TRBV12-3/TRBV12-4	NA	CASNGGMQSNEQFF
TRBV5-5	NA	CASSLLVGVLNTEAFF
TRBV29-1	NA	CSVDSGHEQYF
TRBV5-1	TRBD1	CASSFQGDENTEAFF
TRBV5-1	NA	CASSRVLRGQETQYF
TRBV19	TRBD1	CASSIGTGKNIQYF
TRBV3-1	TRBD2	CASSQDGDYPDEQFF
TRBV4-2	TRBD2	CASSQGRRAGDEQFF
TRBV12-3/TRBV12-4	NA	CASSLSEGPEAFF
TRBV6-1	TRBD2	CASSKQLAGSYEQYF